This entry features one TCR beta chain sequence. The CDR3 spans 13 residues. V shed 2 bases and J 4 bases; nucleotides not matched to a gene: 0. Germline V gives CDR1 MRHNA, CDR2 SNTAGT. This sample stems from a study of blood T cell repertoires in COVID-19. Turning to the study itself: The study drew acute and convalescent COVID-19 samples from the United States, Italy and Spain. PBMCs, B-cell-depleted T cells, or T cells were the source of the cDNA or gDNA that made up the material.

In the source study's methods: Amplification from reference gene primers served as the basis for estimated nucleated cell counts. The data were produced by immunoSEQ multiplex PCR, yet TCRdb's version contains in-frame clones alone and is incomplete. V, J and clone size derive from that table, while D and trimming were established from the DNA sequence. The sample yields 100,000 to 140,000 clones, more than 70% seen once. The receptor was derived from a man in his sixties or seventies with acute or convalescent COVID-19. The chain carries TRBV6-4 and TRBJ2-3, with 7 bases matching TRBD1. The sequencing sample was made of peripheral blood. The CDR3 bases are TGTGCCAGCAGTGACCAGGGGGCAGATACGCAGTATTTT. Protein sequence: CASSDQGADTQYF.